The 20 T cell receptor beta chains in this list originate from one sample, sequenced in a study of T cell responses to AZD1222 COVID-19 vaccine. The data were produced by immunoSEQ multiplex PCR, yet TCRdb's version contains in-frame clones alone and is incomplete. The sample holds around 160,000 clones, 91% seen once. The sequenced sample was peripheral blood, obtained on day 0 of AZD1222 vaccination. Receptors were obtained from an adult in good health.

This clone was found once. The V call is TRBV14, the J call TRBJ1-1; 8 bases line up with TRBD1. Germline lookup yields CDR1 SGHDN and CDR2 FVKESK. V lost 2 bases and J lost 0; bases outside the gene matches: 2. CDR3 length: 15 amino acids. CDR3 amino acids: CASSQWTGLNTEAFF. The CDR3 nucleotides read TGTGCCAGCAGCCAATGGACAGGGCTGAACACTGAAGCTTTCTTT. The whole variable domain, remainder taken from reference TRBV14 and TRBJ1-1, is EAGVTQFPSHSVIEKGQTVTLRCDPISGHDNLYWYRRVMGKEIKFLLHFVKESKQDESGMPNNRFLAERTGGTYSTLKVQPAELEDSGVYFCASSQWTGLNTEAFFGQGTRLTVV.

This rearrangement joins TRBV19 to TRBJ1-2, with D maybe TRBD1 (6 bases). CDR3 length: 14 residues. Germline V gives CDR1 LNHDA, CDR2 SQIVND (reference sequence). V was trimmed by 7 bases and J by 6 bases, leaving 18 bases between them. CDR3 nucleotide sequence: TGTGCCAGTACTCATACATGGGGGCCAGATGGCTACACCTTC. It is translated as CASTHTWGPDGYTF.

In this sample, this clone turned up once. The CDR3 DNA follows: TGTGCCAGCAGCAAAGGAAGGGGGGCACCGGCAGGTGAGCAGTTCTTC. Protein sequence: CASSKGRGAPAGEQFF. The chain joins TRBV21-1 to TRBJ2-1. TRBV21-1 is tagged as a pseudogene. CDR3 length equals 16 residues.

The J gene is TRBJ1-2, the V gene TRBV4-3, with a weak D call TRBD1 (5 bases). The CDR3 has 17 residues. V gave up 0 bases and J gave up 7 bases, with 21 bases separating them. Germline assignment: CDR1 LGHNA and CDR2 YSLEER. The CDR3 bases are TGCGCCAGCAGCCAAGATGTTTTGTTATCGTGGAGGGGTGGCTACACCTTC. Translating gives CASSQDVLLSWRGGYTF.

The CDR3 loop reads CASSLYAGMAFF. The CDR3 DNA reads as TGTGCCAGCAGCTTATATGCGGGGATGGCTTTCTTT. The chain links TRBV11-2 to TRBJ1-1, with D hard to call. Germline V gene data show CDR1 as SGHAT and CDR2 as FQNNGV. This CDR3 is 12 amino acids long. Trimming removed 2 bases from V and 11 bases from J, with 12 bases in between. The full variable domain, rest sourced from reference TRBV11-2 and TRBJ1-1, is EAGVAQSPRYKIIEKRQSVAFWCNPISGHATLYWYQQILGQGPKLLIQFQNNGVVDDSQLPKDRFSAERLKGVDSTLKIQPAKLEDSAVYLCASSLYAGMAFFGQGTRLTVV.

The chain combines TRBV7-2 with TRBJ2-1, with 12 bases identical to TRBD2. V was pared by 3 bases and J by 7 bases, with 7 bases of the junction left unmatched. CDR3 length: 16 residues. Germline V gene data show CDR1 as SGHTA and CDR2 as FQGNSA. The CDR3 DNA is TGTGCCAGCAGCTTGACTAGCGGGAGAACCCCGAATGAGCAGTTCTTC. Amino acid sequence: CASSLTSGRTPNEQFF.

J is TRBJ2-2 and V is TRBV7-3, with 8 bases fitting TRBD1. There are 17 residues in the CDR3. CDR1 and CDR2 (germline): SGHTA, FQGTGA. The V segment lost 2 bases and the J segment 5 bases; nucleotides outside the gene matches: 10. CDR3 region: CASSLGPGGSSTGELFF. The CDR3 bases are TGTGCCAGCAGCTTAGGCCCAGGGGGCTCGAGTACCGGGGAGCTGTTTTTT.

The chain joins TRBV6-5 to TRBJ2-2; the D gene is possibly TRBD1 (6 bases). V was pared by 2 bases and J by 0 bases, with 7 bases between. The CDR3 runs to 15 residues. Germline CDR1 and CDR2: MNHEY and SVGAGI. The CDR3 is CASSYGTSNTGELFF. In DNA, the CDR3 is TGTGCCAGCAGTTACGGGACATCGAACACCGGGGAGCTGTTTTTT.

CDR3 loop: CASSSLGDQPQHF. The CDR3 bases are TGTGCCAGCAGCTCTTTGGGGGATCAGCCCCAGCATTTT. The chain is built from TRBV6-2 or TRBV6-3 and TRBJ1-5, with D perhaps matching TRBD1 (5 bases). The CDR3 runs to 13 residues. CDR1 is MNHEY, CDR2 SVGEGT, per germline. Trimming shortened V by 6 bases and J by 5 bases, and 11 bases separated the two germline ends.

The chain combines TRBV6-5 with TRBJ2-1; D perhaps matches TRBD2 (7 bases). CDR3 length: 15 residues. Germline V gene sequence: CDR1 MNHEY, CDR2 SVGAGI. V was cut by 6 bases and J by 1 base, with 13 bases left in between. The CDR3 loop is CASRLGGASYNEQFF. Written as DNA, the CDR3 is TGTGCCAGCAGACTGGGGGGGGCATCCTACAATGAGCAGTTCTTC.

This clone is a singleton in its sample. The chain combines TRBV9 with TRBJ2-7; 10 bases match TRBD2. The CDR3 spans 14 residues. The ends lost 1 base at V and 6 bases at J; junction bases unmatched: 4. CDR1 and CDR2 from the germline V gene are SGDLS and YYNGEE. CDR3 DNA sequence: TGTGCCAGCAGCGTATCGAGCGGGGGGGGCGAGCAGTACTTC. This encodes CASSVSSGGGEQYF.

This CDR3 is CAAGRTGDTQYF. CDR3 DNA sequence: TGTGCCGCCGGGAGGACGGGGGATACGCAGTATTTT. The chain is built from TRBV15 and TRBJ2-3, with 7 bases that match TRBD2. The CDR3 extends over 12 amino acids. Trimming cost V 11 bases and J 6 bases; bases outside gene matches: 8. Looked up from germline, CDR1 is LNHNV and CDR2 is YYDKDF (reference sequence). The full variable domain, in which reference TRBV15 and TRBJ2-3 provide the parts outside the CDR3, is DAMVIQNPRYQVTQFGKPVTLSCSQTLNHNVMYWYQQKSSQAPKLLFHYYDKDFNNEADTPDNFQSRRPNTSFCFLDIRSPGLGDTAMYLCAAGRTGDTQYFGPGTRLTVL.

The CDR3 DNA is TGTGCCAGCATGAGGAGGGTTAGCGGGATAAACACCGGGGAGCTGTTTTTT. This sequence encodes CASMRRVSGINTGELFF. The chain carries TRBV2 and TRBJ2-2; 8 bases are a match to TRBD2. Trimming took 7 bases from V and 2 from J; bases not matched to a gene: 12. CDR3 length equals 17 residues. Germline V gene data show CDR1 as SNHLY and CDR2 as FYNNEI.

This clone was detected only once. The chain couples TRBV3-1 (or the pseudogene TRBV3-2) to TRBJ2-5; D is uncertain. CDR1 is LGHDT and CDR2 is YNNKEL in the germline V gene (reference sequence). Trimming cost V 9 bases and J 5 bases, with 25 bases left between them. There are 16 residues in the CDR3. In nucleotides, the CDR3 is TGTGCCAGTCGCGAAAAGGACCCCATCAGGTCGGAGACCCAGTACTTC. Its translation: CASREKDPIRSETQYF.

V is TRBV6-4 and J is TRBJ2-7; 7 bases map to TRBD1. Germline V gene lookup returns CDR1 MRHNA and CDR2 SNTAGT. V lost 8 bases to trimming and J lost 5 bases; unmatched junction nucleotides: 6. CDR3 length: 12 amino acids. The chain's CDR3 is CASRRGGHEQYF. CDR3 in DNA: TGTGCCAGCCGGAGAGGGGGCCACGAGCAGTACTTC.

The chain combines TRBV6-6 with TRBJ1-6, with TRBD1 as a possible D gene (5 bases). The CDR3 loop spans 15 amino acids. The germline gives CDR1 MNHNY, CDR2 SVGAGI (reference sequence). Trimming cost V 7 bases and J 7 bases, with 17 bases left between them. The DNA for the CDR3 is TGTGCCAGCATGAGCGGATACGACAGAAATTCACCCCTCCACTTT. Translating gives CASMSGYDRNSPLHF.

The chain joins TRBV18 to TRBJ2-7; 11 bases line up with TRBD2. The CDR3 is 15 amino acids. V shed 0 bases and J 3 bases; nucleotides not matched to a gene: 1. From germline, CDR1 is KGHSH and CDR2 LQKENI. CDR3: CASSPPTSGSYEQYF. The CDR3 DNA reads TGTGCCAGCTCACCACCCACTAGCGGGAGCTACGAGCAGTACTTC.

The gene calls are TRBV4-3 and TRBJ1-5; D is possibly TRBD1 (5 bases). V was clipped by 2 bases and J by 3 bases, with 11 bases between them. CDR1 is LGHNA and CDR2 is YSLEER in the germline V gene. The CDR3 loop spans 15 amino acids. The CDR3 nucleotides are TGCGCCAGCAGCCAAAGCGGGGCCCCCAATCAGCCCCAGCATTTT. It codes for CASSQSGAPNQPQHF.

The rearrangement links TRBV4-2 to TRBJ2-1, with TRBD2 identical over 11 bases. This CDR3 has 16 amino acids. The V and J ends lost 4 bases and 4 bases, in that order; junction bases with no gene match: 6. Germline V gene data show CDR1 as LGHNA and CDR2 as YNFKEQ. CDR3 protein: CASSPTSGGSYNEQFF. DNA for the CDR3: TGTGCCAGCAGCCCCACTAGCGGGGGATCATACAATGAGCAGTTCTTC.

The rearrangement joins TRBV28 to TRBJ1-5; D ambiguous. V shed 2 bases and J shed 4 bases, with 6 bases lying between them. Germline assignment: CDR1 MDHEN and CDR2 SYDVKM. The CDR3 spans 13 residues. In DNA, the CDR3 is TGTGCCAGCAGTTTAAATCCGAATCAGCCCCAGCATTTT. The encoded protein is CASSLNPNQPQHF.